The rows below give T cell receptor beta chains drawn from one sample of a study of T cells in tumors after PD-1 blockade. Profiled with immunoSEQ multiplex PCR; TCRdb holds only in-frame clones, not every one. The data hold roughly 12,000 clones, with about 69% observed a single time. The sequencing used tumor tissue, collected before anti-PD-1 treatment. These receptors all stem from a human donor with cutaneous squamous cell carcinoma. Each CDR3 is given with its conserved first and last residue. The D gene is left open where the match is weak. A clone size is listed for some rows: how often the clone was seen (once, few, many), or a class if it is expanded.

CDR3nt: TGTGCTAGTGGTTTGGAAGATCGGGACAACGAGAACACTGAAGCTTTCTTT
CDR3aa: CASGLEDRDNENTEAFF
j_gene: TRBJ1-1
d_gene: NA
abundance: few
v_gene: TRBV12-5

CDR3nt: TGTGCCAGCAGCCCGGGGGGGGCTAATGAAAAACTGTTTTTT
CDR3aa: CASSPGGANEKLFF
j_gene: TRBJ1-4
d_gene: NA
abundance: NA
v_gene: TRBV5-4

CDR3nt: TGTGCCAGTGGGACAGGGCGCACAGATACGCAGTATTTT
CDR3aa: CASGTGRTDTQYF
j_gene: TRBJ2-3
d_gene: TRBD1
abundance: medium-sized
v_gene: TRBV6-5

CDR3nt: TGCAGCGTTGCCGGGGACAGGGTCTACGAGCAGTACTTC
CDR3aa: CSVAGDRVYEQYF
j_gene: TRBJ2-7
d_gene: TRBD1
abundance: NA
v_gene: TRBV29-1

CDR3nt: TGTGCCAGCAGTGAACAGGGGAAGGGGAATGAAAAACTGTTTTTT
CDR3aa: CASSEQGKGNEKLFF
j_gene: TRBJ1-4
d_gene: NA
abundance: NA
v_gene: TRBV2

CDR3nt: TGTGCCAGCAGCTTCTGGGGACCCGGGGAGCTGTTTTTT
CDR3aa: CASSFWGPGELFF
j_gene: TRBJ2-2
d_gene: NA
abundance: medium-sized
v_gene: TRBV5-4

CDR3nt: TGTGCCAGCAGTTTATTGGGACTAGCGCCGTTCTTC
CDR3aa: CASSLLGLAPFF
j_gene: TRBJ2-1
d_gene: TRBD2
abundance: medium-sized
v_gene: TRBV27

CDR3nt: TGTGCCAGCAGCTTAGTACTAGCAGATACGCAGTATTTT
CDR3aa: CASSLVLADTQYF
j_gene: TRBJ2-3
d_gene: NA
abundance: once
v_gene: TRBV7-3

CDR3nt: TGTGCCAGCAGCTTGGTACTTGTCTATGGCTACACCTTC
CDR3aa: CASSLVLVYGYTF
j_gene: TRBJ1-2
d_gene: NA
abundance: NA
v_gene: TRBV5-5

CDR3nt: TGTGCCAGCAGTTACCGAGCGGGGGGGTCCCGGTTCTTC
CDR3aa: CASSYRAGGSRFF
j_gene: TRBJ2-1
d_gene: TRBD2
abundance: NA
v_gene: TRBV6-2/TRBV6-3

CDR3nt: TGTGCCAGCAGTCCCCGGACCGAGCAGTACTTC
CDR3aa: CASSPRTEQYF
j_gene: TRBJ2-7
d_gene: NA
abundance: once
v_gene: TRBV28

CDR3nt: TGTGCCAGTAGGGAGGACAGGGGGCGGAAGCCCCAGCATTTT
CDR3aa: CASREDRGRKPQHF
j_gene: TRBJ1-5
d_gene: TRBD1
abundance: NA
v_gene: TRBV19

CDR3nt: TGTGCCAGCAGCCGGGACAGGGTTGGCTACACCTTC
CDR3aa: CASSRDRVGYTF
j_gene: TRBJ1-2
d_gene: TRBD1
abundance: once
v_gene: TRBV12-3/TRBV12-4

CDR3nt: TGTGCCAGCTCACTGATGACAGGCAGGAACACTGAAGCTTTCTTT
CDR3aa: CASSLMTGRNTEAFF
j_gene: TRBJ1-1
d_gene: NA
abundance: NA
v_gene: TRBV18

CDR3nt: TGTGCCACCAGCAGAGAGGGACTAGCGGGGAACTACAATGAGCAGTTCTTC
CDR3aa: CATSREGLAGNYNEQFF
j_gene: TRBJ2-1
d_gene: TRBD2
abundance: NA
v_gene: TRBV15

CDR3nt: TGTGCCAGCAGCGTAGAACGGGGGTACAATGAGCAGTTCTTC
CDR3aa: CASSVERGYNEQFF
j_gene: TRBJ2-1
d_gene: NA
abundance: few
v_gene: TRBV9

CDR3nt: TGTGCCAGCAGTTCCACGACAGAATCTAATTCACCCCTCCACTTT
CDR3aa: CASSSTTESNSPLHF
j_gene: TRBJ1-6
d_gene: NA
abundance: NA
v_gene: TRBV6-5

CDR3nt: TGTGCCAGCAGCGTGCGACAGGGACCATCTATGGAAGCTTTCTTT
CDR3aa: CASSVRQGPSMEAFF
j_gene: TRBJ1-1
d_gene: TRBD1
abundance: NA
v_gene: TRBV7-8

CDR3nt: TGCAGCGTTGGGAGACAGGGGGGGTCCTACGAGCAGTACTTC
CDR3aa: CSVGRQGGSYEQYF
j_gene: TRBJ2-7
d_gene: TRBD1
abundance: NA
v_gene: TRBV29-1

CDR3nt: TGTGCCAGCAGTAAAAGGACTGGCCAAGGAAATACGCAGTATTTT
CDR3aa: CASSKRTGQGNTQYF
j_gene: TRBJ2-3
d_gene: NA
abundance: NA
v_gene: TRBV28

CDR3nt: TGCGCCAGCAGCCATGCTTCCGGGAGAAAGAATTCACCCCTCCACTTT
CDR3aa: CASSHASGRKNSPLHF
j_gene: TRBJ1-6
d_gene: NA
abundance: NA
v_gene: TRBV4-3

CDR3nt: TGTGCCACAGAAAGTCCTTCTGGGGCCAACGTCCTGACTTTC
CDR3aa: CATESPSGANVLTF
j_gene: TRBJ2-6
d_gene: NA
abundance: NA
v_gene: TRBV19

CDR3nt: TGTGCCAGCAGCCCCGAGGGGACAGCAAAAAACATTCAGTACTTC
CDR3aa: CASSPEGTAKNIQYF
j_gene: TRBJ2-4
d_gene: TRBD1
abundance: NA
v_gene: TRBV5-4

CDR3nt: TGTGCCATCAGTGAGCCTCAACCGGGGACAGGGTTCCAAGAGACCCAGTACTTC
CDR3aa: CAISEPQPGTGFQETQYF
j_gene: TRBJ2-5
d_gene: TRBD1
abundance: NA
v_gene: TRBV10-3

CDR3nt: TGTGCCAGCAGCCCCCGGGGCGGCTTGAACACTGAAGCTTTCTTT
CDR3aa: CASSPRGGLNTEAFF
j_gene: TRBJ1-1
d_gene: NA
abundance: few
v_gene: TRBV7-6

CDR3nt: TGCGCCAGCAGCCGGCTAGCGGGAGGAACCGGGGAGCTGTTTTTT
CDR3aa: CASSRLAGGTGELFF
j_gene: TRBJ2-2
d_gene: TRBD2
abundance: NA
v_gene: TRBV4-3

CDR3nt: TGTGCCAGCAGCCCACTGGGGACCGAAGGAGGGTATGGAACCCAGTACTTC
CDR3aa: CASSPLGTEGGYGTQYF
j_gene: TRBJ2-5
d_gene: NA
abundance: few
v_gene: TRBV14

CDR3nt: TGTGCCAGCAGCCCCTTCGGAGTGGCAGGAAGAGAGACCCAATACTTC
CDR3aa: CASSPFGVAGRETQYF
j_gene: TRBJ2-5
d_gene: NA
abundance: NA
v_gene: TRBV5-8

CDR3nt: TGTGCCAGCAGCCAAGATGATAGTATCGCCGGGGAGCTGTTTTTT
CDR3aa: CASSQDDSIAGELFF
j_gene: TRBJ2-2
d_gene: NA
abundance: NA
v_gene: TRBV4-2

CDR3nt: TGTGCCAGCAGTGAAGCGTTACTATATAGCGCCTCCAACAATGAGCAGTTCTTC
CDR3aa: CASSEALLYSASNNEQFF
j_gene: TRBJ2-1
d_gene: NA
abundance: NA
v_gene: TRBV6-1

CDR3nt: TGTGCCAGCAGGCCGGACACAGGGGGATATGGCTACACCTTC
CDR3aa: CASRPDTGGYGYTF
j_gene: TRBJ1-2
d_gene: TRBD1
abundance: NA
v_gene: TRBV2

CDR3nt: TGTGCCAGTCGTGGGACGAGTCAAGGAATTCGCTACGAGCAGTACTTC
CDR3aa: CASRGTSQGIRYEQYF
j_gene: TRBJ2-7
d_gene: NA
abundance: NA
v_gene: TRBV19

CDR3nt: TGTGCAAGTCGCGTCTCGAAAGGGCAAGAGACCCAGTACTTC
CDR3aa: CASRVSKGQETQYF
j_gene: TRBJ2-5
d_gene: NA
abundance: few
v_gene: TRBV12-2

CDR3nt: TGCGCCAGCAGCTTGGTATCTAAACTACGGGAGCAGTACTTC
CDR3aa: CASSLVSKLREQYF
j_gene: TRBJ2-7
d_gene: NA
abundance: medium-sized
v_gene: TRBV5-1

CDR3nt: TGTGCCAGTAGTATCGGAGGGGCTCGGTATAATTCACCCCTCCACTTT
CDR3aa: CASSIGGARYNSPLHF
j_gene: TRBJ1-6
d_gene: NA
abundance: NA
v_gene: TRBV19

CDR3nt: TGTGCCAGCAGCTTGGGGAGGGACGGGGATACCCAGTACTTC
CDR3aa: CASSLGRDGDTQYF
j_gene: TRBJ2-5
d_gene: NA
abundance: NA
v_gene: TRBV5-4

CDR3nt: TGTGCCTGGAGTGTACGCAGGGGAGGTGGCTACACCTTC
CDR3aa: CAWSVRRGGGYTF
j_gene: TRBJ1-2
d_gene: NA
abundance: medium-sized
v_gene: TRBV30

CDR3nt: TGTGCCACCAGAAGGGGAGGGGAGACCCAGTACTTC
CDR3aa: CATRRGGETQYF
j_gene: TRBJ2-5
d_gene: TRBD2
abundance: few
v_gene: TRBV28

CDR3nt: TGTGCCAGCTCACCAAACGGAGAACTGACCCAGTACTTC
CDR3aa: CASSPNGELTQYF
j_gene: TRBJ2-5
d_gene: NA
abundance: NA
v_gene: TRBV18

CDR3nt: TGTGCCAGCGTCGATAGGGGGGAGCAGTACTTC
CDR3aa: CASVDRGEQYF
j_gene: TRBJ2-7
d_gene: NA
abundance: NA
v_gene: TRBV12-3/TRBV12-4

CDR3nt: TGTGCCAGCAGCCCCTATCGCGGGACAGGCAACACCGGGGAGCTGTTTTTT
CDR3aa: CASSPYRGTGNTGELFF
j_gene: TRBJ2-2
d_gene: TRBD1
abundance: NA
v_gene: TRBV3-1/TRBV3-2

CDR3nt: TGTGCCAGCAGCAGGAGGGACAGCCAAGAGACCCAGTACTTC
CDR3aa: CASSRRDSQETQYF
j_gene: TRBJ2-5
d_gene: NA
abundance: few
v_gene: TRBV5-4

CDR3nt: TGTGCCAGCAGCTTTTCACCATCCTACGAGCAGTACTTC
CDR3aa: CASSFSPSYEQYF
j_gene: TRBJ2-7
d_gene: NA
abundance: NA
v_gene: TRBV11-3

CDR3nt: TGTGCCAGCACCGTCACTAGCGCAAACCCAAGTTCCCAGTACTTC
CDR3aa: CASTVTSANPSSQYF
j_gene: TRBJ2-5
d_gene: TRBD2
abundance: NA
v_gene: TRBV11-2

CDR3nt: TGTGCCAGTAGTACCTCGGGACGGGGGAGCACAGATACGCAGTATTTT
CDR3aa: CASSTSGRGSTDTQYF
j_gene: TRBJ2-3
d_gene: NA
abundance: few
v_gene: TRBV19

CDR3nt: TGTGCCAGTAGTACCGGTCCGGGACTAGCGGGGGGATTTTACGAGCAGTACTTC
CDR3aa: CASSTGPGLAGGFYEQYF
j_gene: TRBJ2-7
d_gene: TRBD2
abundance: NA
v_gene: TRBV19

CDR3nt: TGTGCCAGCAGCCCAGATGCAGCCAAAAACATTCAGTACTTC
CDR3aa: CASSPDAAKNIQYF
j_gene: TRBJ2-4
d_gene: NA
abundance: NA
v_gene: TRBV5-4

CDR3nt: TGTGCCAGCCGGGGTGGGGGTAATCAGCCCCAGCATTTT
CDR3aa: CASRGGGNQPQHF
j_gene: TRBJ1-5
d_gene: NA
abundance: few
v_gene: TRBV6-5

CDR3nt: TGTGCCAGCAGTGAACCTCGGACAGCCCGGAGAGGCTACACCTTC
CDR3aa: CASSEPRTARRGYTF
j_gene: TRBJ1-2
d_gene: NA
abundance: NA
v_gene: TRBV6-1

CDR3nt: TGTGCCAGCAGGAGGTTCTGGGAGAACACTGAAGCTTTCTTT
CDR3aa: CASRRFWENTEAFF
j_gene: TRBJ1-1
d_gene: NA
abundance: NA
v_gene: TRBV28

CDR3nt: TGTGCCAGCAGTTTATTTCCACACCGGGGCACTGAAGCTTTCTTT
CDR3aa: CASSLFPHRGTEAFF
j_gene: TRBJ1-1
d_gene: NA
abundance: large
v_gene: TRBV28